This entry describes one T cell receptor (beta chain). The sample is drawn from a study of regulatory T cells in long-lasting Graves disease. On the study more broadly: Less than 3 months of antithyroid drugs had been taken by newly diagnosed Graves' patients.

The time point is: newly diagnosed GD, antithyroid drugs for less than 3 months. TCR sequences were obtained from RNA taken from PBMCs. Assembly of TCR beta libraries relied on iRepertoire HTBI primers together with Arm-PCR of CDR3 regions. TCRdb fed the multiplex PCR reads into MiXCR, producing one record per CDR3 protein. The table shows 360,000 or so distinct CDR3 sequences, with approximately 12% occurring only once. Unmatched junction bases numbered 4, after V lost 3 bases and J lost 3 bases. This CDR3 has 14 amino acids. Another study also made use of these data, one on T cells in Graves' hyperthyroidism and ophthalmopathy. Per that study: First-round RT-PCR of the TCR CDR3 relied on the HTBI primer set.

This specimen consisted of peripheral blood mononuclear cells (PBMCs), obtained at new diagnosis, from a patient treated with antithyroid drugs. This TCR was recovered from a woman aged 18-29 years with Graves disease. The chain is built from TRBV12-3 or TRBV12-4 and TRBJ2-7, with 8 bases fitting TRBD1. CDR3 coding DNA: TGTGCCAGCAGTTTCAGGGGGCAAGACTACGAGCAGTACTTC. Its translation: CASSFRGQDYEQYF.